This T cell receptor beta chain was recorded in a study of chemoradiotherapy in HPV16-positive cancers. Study-level information: Functional T-cell assays on two HPV16-positive patients' cells defined candidate HPV-specific clones and common TCR motifs.

In the case of this clone: No antigen is known for it.

Trimming left V 4 bases short and J 1 base short, with 13 bases between. The CDR3 extends over 15 amino acids. Germline V gives CDR1 SNHLY, CDR2 FYNNEI. Study outcomes and limitations: Better recurrence-free survival went with HPV-responsive T-cell expansion in HPV16-positive patients.

The protocol was immunoSEQ multiplex PCR, while the TCRdb copy is restricted to in-frame clones and leaves out a portion. The repertoire holds about 8,000 clones, with about 88% as singletons. The chain recombines TRBV2 with TRBJ1-1; D is uncertain. The sample consisted of tumor tissue, taken from a patient who underwent chemoradiotherapy. This TCR was recovered from a human donor with HPV-associated anogenital cancer. The CDR3 DNA reads as TGTGCCAGCAGTGGAAAGGGAATTTCGAACACTGAAGCTTTCTTT. Its translation is CASSGKGISNTEAFF.